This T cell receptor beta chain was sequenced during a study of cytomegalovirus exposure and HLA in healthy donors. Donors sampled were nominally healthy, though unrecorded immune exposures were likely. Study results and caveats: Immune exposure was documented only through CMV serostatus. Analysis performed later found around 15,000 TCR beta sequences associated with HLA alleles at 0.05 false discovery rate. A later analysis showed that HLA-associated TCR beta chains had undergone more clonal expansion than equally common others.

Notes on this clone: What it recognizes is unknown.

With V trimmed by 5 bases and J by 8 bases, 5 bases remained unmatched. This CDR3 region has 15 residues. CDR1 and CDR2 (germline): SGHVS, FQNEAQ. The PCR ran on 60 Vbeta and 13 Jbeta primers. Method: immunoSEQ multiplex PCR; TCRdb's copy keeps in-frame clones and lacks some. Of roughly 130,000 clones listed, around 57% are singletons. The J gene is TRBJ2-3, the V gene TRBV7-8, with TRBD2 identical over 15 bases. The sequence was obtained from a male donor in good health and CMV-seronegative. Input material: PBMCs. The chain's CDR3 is CASSPGTSGGRTQYF. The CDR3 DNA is TGTGCCAGCAGCCCAGGGACTAGCGGGGGGCGTACGCAGTATTTT.